Listed here are 18 T cell receptor beta chains from one sample, sequenced in a study of CD8+CD57+ T cells in acquired aplastic anemia. The template used for profiling TCR beta VDJ and CDR3 was genomic DNA. In TCRdb, the reads were re-called with MiXCR into one record per CDR3 protein. Of 150,000 to 200,000 distinct CDR3 sequences in the sample, 35% to 55% were seen once. Sequencing was carried out using sorted CD4+, CD8+, or CD8+CD57+ T cells (not recorded which) from PBMCs. These receptors were obtained from a human donor in good health.

This clonotype has a handful of counts. Being one base from a much bigger clone, this may be a read error. The V and J genes are TRBV20-1 and TRBJ2-7; tentatively, D is TRBD1 (6 bases). The CDR3 totals 12 residues. CDR1 and CDR2 from the germline V gene are DFQATT and SNEGSKA (reference sequence). The CDR3 DNA reads TGCAGTGCTAGAAGGGGGTTCTCCGAGCAGCACTTC. Its protein product is CSARRGFSEQHF.

This clonotype was seen repeatedly, ten times or more. This rearrangement joins TRBV12-3 or TRBV12-4 to TRBJ1-4; TRBD1 matches 8 bases. The CDR3 covers 15 residues. The ends lost 4 bases at V and 9 bases at J; junction bases unmatched: 10. The CDR3 DNA is TGTGCCAGCAGTTCATCCGGGACAGGCACGAAAAAACTGTTTTTT. It encodes CASSSSGTGTKKLFF.

This clonotype showed up just once. The CDR3 DNA reads as TGTGCCACTGGGGTAGGGGGGACCGGGGAGCTGTTTTTT. This gives the protein CATGVGGTGELFF. V is TRBV10-3 and J is TRBJ2-2, with D perhaps given as TRBD1 or TRBD2 (6 bases each). Germline loops: CDR1 ENHRY, CDR2 SYGVKD. V was shortened by 10 bases and J by 5 bases, with 14 bases between the two germline ends. This CDR3 contains 13 residues.

This clonotype came up many times. This chain uses TRBV6-1 with TRBJ2-7; D unresolved. This CDR3 comprises 11 residues. V was shortened by 5 bases and J by 4 bases, with 6 bases between the two germline ends. From germline, CDR1 is MNHNS and CDR2 SASEGT. Here the CDR3 reads CASSKLYEQYF. CDR3 bases: TGTGCCAGCAGTAAACTTTACGAGCAGTACTTC.

This clonotype occurred many times. The chain has TRBV4-1 and TRBJ2-3; 13 bases are shared with TRBD2. Germline V gives CDR1 MGHRA, CDR2 YSYEKL. The CDR3 contains 16 residues. Trimming removed 4 bases from V and 4 bases from J; junction bases left unmatched: 5. CDR3 nucleotides: TGCGCCAGCAGCCGGGTCGGACTAGCGGGGGCAGATACGCAGTATTTT. Its protein is CASSRVGLAGADTQYF.

The chain links TRBV24-1 to TRBJ2-7, with 11 bases that match TRBD2. Germline V gene lookup returns CDR1 KGHDR and CDR2 SFDVKD. V gave up 4 bases and J gave up 3 bases; unmatched junction bases: 10. CDR3 length equals 17 residues. CDR3 DNA: TGTGCCACCAGTGACAGCGGGACTAGCGGTTCCTACTACGAGCAGTACTTC. Protein: CATSDSGTSGSYYEQYF.

The chain links TRBV11-2 to TRBJ2-5; 7 nucleotides align to TRBD2. Germline loops: CDR1 SGHAT, CDR2 FQNNGV. The CDR3 has 17 amino acids. Trimming at V came to 5 bases and at J to 2 bases, leaving 14 bases not matched to a gene. CDR3 sequence: CASSQRTVLREQETQYF. The CDR3 nucleotides are TGTGCCAGCAGCCAAAGGACCGTCCTGCGGGAGCAAGAGACCCAGTACTTC.

V is TRBV9 and J is TRBJ1-1; 10 bases map to TRBD1. The CDR3 loop spans 16 amino acids. The junction had 13 bases not matched to a gene; V was cut back by 0 bases and J by 11 bases. Per the germline V gene, CDR1 is SGDLS and CDR2 is YYNGEE. CDR3 residues: CASSVARDRGLSEAFF. As DNA, the CDR3 is TGTGCCAGCAGCGTAGCGAGGGACAGGGGATTGTCGGAGGCTTTCTTT.

This chain uses TRBV7-4 with TRBJ2-7; TRBD2 is a possible D gene (5 bases). The germline V gene has CDR1 SGHVT and CDR2 SQSDAQ. Trimming shortened V by 6 bases and J by 3 bases, and 12 bases separated the two germline ends. This CDR3 is 13 amino acids long. Written as DNA, the CDR3 is TGTGCCAGCAGTGTGTCAGAGGGCTACGAGCAGTACTTC. Residues: CASSVSEGYEQYF.

This clonotype was recorded many times. J is TRBJ2-1 and V is TRBV10-3; perhaps TRBD1 as D (6 bases). V lost 6 bases, J lost 8 bases, and 29 bases lay in between. This CDR3 comprises 18 residues. CDR1 is ENHRY and CDR2 is SYGVKD in the germline V gene. The CDR3 is CAISIRTTGLRAGDEQFF. The CDR3 DNA reads as TGTGCCATCAGCATCCGGACCACAGGGCTCAGGGCCGGCGATGAGCAGTTCTTC.

This clonotype was seen at least ten times. V usage is TRBV5-1 and J usage is TRBJ1-2; 7 nucleotides line up with TRBD1. In germline, CDR1 is SGHRS, CDR2 YFSETQ. The CDR3 has 13 amino acids. The trim removed 5 bases at V and 1 base at J, leaving 2 bases unmatched. The CDR3 nucleotides read TGCGCCAGCAGACGACAGGGTAACTATGGCTACACCTTC. Translating it yields CASRRQGNYGYTF.

This sequence joins TRBV11-2 and TRBJ1-3; TRBD1 might be the D (6 bases). The CDR3 is made up of 16 amino acids. CDR1 SGHAT and CDR2 FQNNGV come from the germline V gene. The V gene lost 1 base and the J gene lost 2 bases, with 12 bases spanning the gap. CDR3 nucleotide sequence: TGTGCCAGCAGCTTAGTGGGGCAGGGGACTGGAAACACCATATATTTT. Protein product: CASSLVGQGTGNTIYF.

This sequence joins TRBV2 and TRBJ2-1, with 9 bases matching TRBD1. Germline values: CDR1 SNHLY, CDR2 FYNNEI. The CDR3 extends over 14 amino acids. V shed 8 bases, J shed 3 bases, and the junction held 5 bases outside the gene matches. The CDR3 DNA follows: TGTGCCAGCTGTCAGGACAGGGGCTACAATGAGCAGTTCTTC. It specifies CASCQDRGYNEQFF.

The chain uses TRBV24-1 and TRBJ2-2; possibly TRBD1 for D (5 bases). Germline CDR1 KGHDR, CDR2 SFDVKD. This CDR3 contains 13 residues. V lost 9 bases to trimming and J lost 6 bases, with 13 bases between them. CDR3 region: CATGKIGAGELFF. The CDR3, as DNA: TGTGCCACCGGGAAAATAGGGGCCGGGGAGCTGTTTTTT.

Details on this clonotype: No conserved phenylalanine or tryptophan is present at the end of the CDR3, so a read error is the likely explanation. Because the CDR3's place on the DNA is in doubt, the DNA is left out and the CDR3 is given as listed by TCRdb. This sequence joins TRBV6-5 and TRBJ2-7. The CDR3 is 14 residues long, ends included. Germline V gene sequence: CDR1 MNHEY, CDR2 SVGAGI. CDR3 in amino acids: CASSYLREPHEQHL.

There are many counts of this clonotype. This chain connects TRBV20-1 to TRBJ1-1; tentative D call: TRBD1 (6 bases). The CDR3 totals 13 residues. Germline CDR1 reads DFQATT; CDR2 reads SNEGSKA (reference sequence). V was shortened by 4 bases and J by 1 base, with 10 bases between the two germline ends. CDR3 loop: CSAIRQANTEAFF. The CDR3 DNA reads as TGCAGTGCTATCAGACAGGCGAACACTGAAGCTTTCTTT.

This clonotype was found many times. The chain carries TRBV12-3 or TRBV12-4 and TRBJ2-5; tentatively, D is TRBD1 (6 bases). This CDR3 has 14 residues. With 5 bases removed from V and 4 bases from J, the gap between germline ends came to 14 bases. CDR3 DNA sequence: TGTGCCAGCAGTCCGCTAACAGGGTTAGAGACCCAGTACTTC. Translated: CASSPLTGLETQYF.

This clonotype was observed many times. This chain uses TRBV6-1 with TRBJ1-2; D gene unclear. The CDR3 covers 14 residues. Germline CDR1 MNHNS, CDR2 SASEGT. Trimming removed 3 bases from V and 4 bases from J, with 12 bases in between. The CDR3 is CASSDSSSVYGYTF. The CDR3, as DNA: TGTGCCAGCAGTGATTCTTCTTCTGTCTATGGCTACACCTTC.